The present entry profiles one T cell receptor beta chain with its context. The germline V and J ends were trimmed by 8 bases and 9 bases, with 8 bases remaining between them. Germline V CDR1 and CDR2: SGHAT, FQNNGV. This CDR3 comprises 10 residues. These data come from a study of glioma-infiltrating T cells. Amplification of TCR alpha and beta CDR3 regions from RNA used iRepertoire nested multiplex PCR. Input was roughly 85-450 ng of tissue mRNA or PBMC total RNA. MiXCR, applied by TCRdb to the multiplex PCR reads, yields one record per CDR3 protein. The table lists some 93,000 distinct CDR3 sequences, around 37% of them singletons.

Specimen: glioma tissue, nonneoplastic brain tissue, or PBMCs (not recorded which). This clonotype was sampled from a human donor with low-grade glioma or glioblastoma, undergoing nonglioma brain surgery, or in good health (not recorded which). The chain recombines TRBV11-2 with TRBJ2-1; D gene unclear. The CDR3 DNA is TGTGCCAGCCCCCCCGGTGAGCAGTTCTTC. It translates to CASPPGEQFF.